A selection of T cell receptor beta chains follows, all from one sample in a study of control samples from healthy donors and cancer patients. This table comes from immunoSEQ multiplex PCR, and its TCRdb copy is limited to in-frame clones, with some not included. Here the sample table reports under 200,000 clones. The sequencing sample was made of blood. The receptors shown here come from a woman under 40 in good health. CDR3s include the opening cysteine and the closing phenylalanine or tryptophan. Each record gives: D gene, V gene, J gene, CDR3 protein, CDR3 DNA. A D gene is named only where the DNA matches it firmly.

d_gene: .; v_gene: TRBV6-6; j_gene: TRBJ1-5; CDR3aa: CASNRGPYKGQPQHF; CDR3nt: TGTGCCAGCAATAGAGGGCCCTATAAAGGTCAGCCCCAGCATTTT
d_gene: .; v_gene: TRBV5-1; j_gene: TRBJ2-4; CDR3aa: CASSLNRLDIQYF; CDR3nt: TGCGCCAGCAGCTTAAATCGTTTAGACATTCAGTACTTC
d_gene: .; v_gene: TRBV5-1; j_gene: TRBJ1-5; CDR3aa: CASSLGGANQPQHF; CDR3nt: TGCGCCAGCAGCTTGGGGGGGGCCAATCAGCCCCAGCATTTT
d_gene: TRBD1; v_gene: TRBV3-1/TRBV3-2; j_gene: TRBJ2-7; CDR3aa: CASSRMTGKYEQYF; CDR3nt: TGTGCCAGCAGTCGTATGACAGGGAAATACGAGCAGTACTTC
d_gene: TRBD1; v_gene: TRBV7-2; j_gene: TRBJ1-2; CDR3aa: CASSPLTGTDRANGGYTF; CDR3nt: TGTGCCAGCAGCCCTCTAACAGGAACTGACAGGGCGAATGGGGGCTACACCTTC
d_gene: .; v_gene: TRBV27; j_gene: TRBJ1-2; CDR3aa: CASSLTLSRNYGYTF; CDR3nt: TGTGCCAGCAGTTTAACCCTCTCCAGGAACTATGGCTACACCTTC
d_gene: TRBD2; v_gene: TRBV6-6; j_gene: TRBJ2-3; CDR3aa: CASSWSGGLTDTQYF; CDR3nt: TGTGCCAGCAGTTGGAGCGGGGGGCTCACAGATACGCAGTATTTT
d_gene: TRBD1; v_gene: TRBV7-2; j_gene: TRBJ1-5; CDR3aa: CASSQDRAGQPQHF; CDR3nt: TGTGCCAGCAGCCAAGACAGGGCGGGGCAGCCCCAGCATTTT
d_gene: TRBD1; v_gene: TRBV28; j_gene: TRBJ1-4; CDR3aa: CASSPARDRSEKLFF; CDR3nt: TGTGCCAGCAGTCCCGCCCGGGACAGGAGCGAAAAACTGTTTTTT
d_gene: TRBD1; v_gene: TRBV7-9; j_gene: TRBJ1-2; CDR3aa: CASSPGTGLSYGYTF; CDR3nt: TGTGCCAGCAGCCCTGGGACAGGACTAAGCTATGGCTACACCTTC